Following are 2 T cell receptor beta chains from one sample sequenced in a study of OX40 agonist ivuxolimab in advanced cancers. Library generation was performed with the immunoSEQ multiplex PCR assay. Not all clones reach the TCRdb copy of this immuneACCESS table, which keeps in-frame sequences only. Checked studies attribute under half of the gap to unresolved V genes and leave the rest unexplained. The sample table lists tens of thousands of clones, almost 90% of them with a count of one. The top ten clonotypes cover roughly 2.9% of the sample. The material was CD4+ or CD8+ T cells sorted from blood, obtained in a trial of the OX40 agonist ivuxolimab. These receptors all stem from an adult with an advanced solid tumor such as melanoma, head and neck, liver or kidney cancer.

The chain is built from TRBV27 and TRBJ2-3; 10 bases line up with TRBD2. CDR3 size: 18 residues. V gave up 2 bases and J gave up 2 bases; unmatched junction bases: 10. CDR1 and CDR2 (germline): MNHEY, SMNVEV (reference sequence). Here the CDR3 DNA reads TGTGCCAGCAGTTTAAATCCCCCTAGCGGGGGTTACACAGATACGCAGTATTTT. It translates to CASSLNPPSGGYTDTQYF.

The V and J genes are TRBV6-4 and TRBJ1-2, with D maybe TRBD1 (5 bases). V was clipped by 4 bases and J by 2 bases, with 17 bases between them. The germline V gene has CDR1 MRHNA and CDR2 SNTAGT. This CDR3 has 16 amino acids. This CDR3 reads CASSGTPKRGNYGYTF. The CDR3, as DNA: TGTGCCAGCAGTGGGACACCAAAACGGGGAAACTATGGCTACACCTTC.